This is a list of T cell receptor beta chains from one sample in a study of cytomegalovirus exposure and HLA in healthy donors. Generated by immunoSEQ multiplex PCR, the TCRdb table keeps only in-frame clones and is missing some. The sample consists of 150,000 to 200,000 clones, roughly 81% of them appearing once. The source material was PBMCs. The receptors stem from a woman between 18 and 29 years old in good health and CMV-seropositive. The CDR3 runs from the conserved cysteine through the conserved F or W. Each record gives: D gene, CDR3 length, V gene, clone size, J gene, CDR3 protein, CDR3 DNA. A D gene is named only where the DNA matches it firmly. Where a row states a size, it is once, few, many or the class of an expanded clone; other rows omit it.

D: TRBD1; length: 19; V: TRBV30; size: -; J: TRBJ1-4; CDR3: CAWTRSRDRGRILNEKLFF; DNA: TGTGCCTGGACGAGAAGTCGGGACAGGGGGCGCATTTTGAATGAAAAACTGTTTTTT
D: -; length: 15; V: TRBV19; size: -; J: TRBJ1-1; CDR3: CASSILGQLNTEAFF; DNA: TGTGCCAGTAGTATACTTGGACAGCTGAACACTGAAGCTTTCTTT
D: -; length: 14; V: TRBV7-9; size: -; J: TRBJ2-7; CDR3: CASNPGEGGYEQYF; DNA: TGTGCCAGCAACCCAGGTGAGGGAGGTTACGAGCAGTACTTC
D: TRBD2; length: 15; V: TRBV9; size: -; J: TRBJ2-1; CDR3: CASSPSGGRGTEQFF; DNA: TGTGCCAGCAGCCCTAGCGGGGGGCGGGGAACTGAGCAGTTCTTC
D: -; length: 15; V: TRBV28; size: -; J: TRBJ2-2; CDR3: CASSTSGGNTGELFF; DNA: TGTGCCAGCAGTACCTCCGGCGGAAACACCGGGGAGCTGTTTTTT
D: TRBD1; length: 15; V: TRBV27; size: once; J: TRBJ1-2; CDR3: CASSLVGGTGNGYTF; DNA: TGTGCCAGCAGTTTAGTTGGGGGGACAGGGAATGGCTACACCTTC
D: -; length: 15; V: TRBV5-1; size: -; J: TRBJ2-3; CDR3: CASSLVQGRTDTQYF; DNA: TGCGCCAGCAGCTTGGTCCAGGGAAGGACAGATACGCAGTATTTT
D: -; length: 15; V: TRBV6-4; size: -; J: TRBJ1-1; CDR3: CASSETGGPNTEAFF; DNA: TGTGCCAGCAGCGAAACGGGAGGCCCGAACACTGAAGCTTTCTTT
D: -; length: 15; V: TRBV4-2; size: -; J: TRBJ1-2; CDR3: CASSQDRRGGYGYTF; DNA: TGTGCCAGCAGCCAAGATAGGAGGGGTGGCTATGGCTACACCTTC
D: TRBD2; length: 15; V: TRBV6-5; size: once; J: TRBJ2-3; CDR3: CASSYSISGIDTQYF; DNA: TGTGCCAGCAGTTACTCCATCAGCGGGATAGATACGCAGTATTTT
D: -; length: 16; V: TRBV28; size: few; J: TRBJ2-1; CDR3: CASSPTYTGSYNEQFF; DNA: TGTGCCAGCAGTCCCACCTACACGGGCTCCTACAATGAGCAGTTCTTC
D: -; length: 20; V: TRBV27; size: -; J: TRBJ1-6; CDR3: CASSTYPLVEGGSYNSPLHF; DNA: TGTGCCAGCAGTACGTATCCCCTCGTTGAAGGGGGCTCCTATAATTCACCCCTCCACTTT
D: -; length: 15; V: TRBV6-5; size: -; J: TRBJ1-3; CDR3: CASTQGRVPGNTIYF; DNA: TGTGCCAGCACCCAGGGAAGGGTCCCTGGAAACACCATATATTTT
D: TRBD2; length: 15; V: TRBV6-5; size: -; J: TRBJ2-1; CDR3: CASSPDSGGYNEQFF; DNA: TGTGCCAGCAGTCCCGATAGCGGGGGATACAATGAGCAGTTCTTC
D: TRBD1; length: 15; V: TRBV27; size: once; J: TRBJ1-6; CDR3: CASSRSTGANSPLHF; DNA: TGTGCCAGCAGCCGTTCGACAGGGGCTAATTCACCCCTCCACTTT
D: -; length: 15; V: TRBV4-3; size: -; J: TRBJ2-7; CDR3: CASSQVGQGLFEQYF; DNA: TGCGCCAGCAGCCAAGTGGGTCAGGGTCTGTTCGAGCAGTACTTC